This T cell receptor (beta chain) was sequenced in a study of blood T cell repertoires in COVID-19. Germline V CDR1 and CDR2: LNHNV, YYDKDF (reference sequence). CDR3 size: 18 residues. J gave up 5 bases and V 0 bases, and 13 bases lay outside the gene matches. Per the study methods: Reference gene primer amplification yielded estimated nucleated cell counts. Measured with immunoSEQ multiplex PCR; TCRdb has only the in-frame clones, and not every one. V, J and clone size reflect that table, while D and trimming were determined from the DNA. The sample yields some 150,000 clones, 88% seen once. The V call is TRBV15, the J call TRBJ2-1; 7 nucleotides line up with TRBD2. The sequencing sample was made of peripheral blood. This TCR came from a human donor in a cohort sampled during active COVID-19. CDR3 sequence reads: CATSRDGGRANFNNEQFF. The DNA for the CDR3 is TGTGCCACCAGCAGAGATGGAGGGAGGGCGAATTTTAACAATGAGCAGTTCTTC.